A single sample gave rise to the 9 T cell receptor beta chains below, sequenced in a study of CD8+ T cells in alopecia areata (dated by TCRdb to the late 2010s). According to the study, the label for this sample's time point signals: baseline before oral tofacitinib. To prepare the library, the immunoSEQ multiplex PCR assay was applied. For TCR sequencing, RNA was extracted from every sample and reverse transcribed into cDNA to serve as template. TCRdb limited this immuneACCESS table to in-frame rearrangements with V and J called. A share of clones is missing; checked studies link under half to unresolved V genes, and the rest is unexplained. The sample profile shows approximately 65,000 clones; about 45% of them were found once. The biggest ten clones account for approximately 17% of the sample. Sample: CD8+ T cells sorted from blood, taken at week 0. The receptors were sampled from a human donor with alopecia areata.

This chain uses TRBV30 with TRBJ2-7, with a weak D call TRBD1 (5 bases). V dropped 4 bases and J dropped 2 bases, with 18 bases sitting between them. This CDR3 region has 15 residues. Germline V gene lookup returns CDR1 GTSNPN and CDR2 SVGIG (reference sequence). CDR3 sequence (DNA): TGTGCCTGGACCCCCTCCCACAGGCCAGCCTACGAGCAGTACTTC. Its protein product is CAWTPSHRPAYEQYF.

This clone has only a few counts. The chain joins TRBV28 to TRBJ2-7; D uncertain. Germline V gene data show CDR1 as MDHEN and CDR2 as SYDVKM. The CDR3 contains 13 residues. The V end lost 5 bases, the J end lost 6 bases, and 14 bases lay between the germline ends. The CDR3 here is CASSSSGSIEQYF. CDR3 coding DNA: TGTGCCAGCAGTAGCTCCGGGTCTATCGAGCAGTACTTC.

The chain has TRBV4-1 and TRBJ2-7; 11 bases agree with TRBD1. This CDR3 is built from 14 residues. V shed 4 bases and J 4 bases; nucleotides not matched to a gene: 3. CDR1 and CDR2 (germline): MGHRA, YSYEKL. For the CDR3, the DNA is TGCGCCAGCAGCCCCGGACAGGGGGCGTACGAGCAGTACTTC. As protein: CASSPGQGAYEQYF.

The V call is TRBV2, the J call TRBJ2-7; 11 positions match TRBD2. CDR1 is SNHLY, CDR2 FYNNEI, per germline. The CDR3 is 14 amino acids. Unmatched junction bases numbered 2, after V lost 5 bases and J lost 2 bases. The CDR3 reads CASSPGLAAYEQYF. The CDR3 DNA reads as TGTGCCAGCAGTCCGGGACTAGCGGCCTACGAGCAGTACTTC.

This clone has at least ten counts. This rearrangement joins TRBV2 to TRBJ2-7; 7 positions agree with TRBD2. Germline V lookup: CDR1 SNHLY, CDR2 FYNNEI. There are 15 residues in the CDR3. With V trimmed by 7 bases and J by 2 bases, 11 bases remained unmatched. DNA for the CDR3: TGTGCCAGCAACCCCAGATGGGGGGGGACCTACGAGCAGTACTTC. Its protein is CASNPRWGGTYEQYF.

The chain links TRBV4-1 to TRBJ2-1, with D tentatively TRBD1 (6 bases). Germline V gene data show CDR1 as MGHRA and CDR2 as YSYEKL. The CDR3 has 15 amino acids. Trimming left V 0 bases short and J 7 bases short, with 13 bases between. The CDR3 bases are TGCGCCAGCAGCCAAGATTTGGGCCAGGGGAATGAGCAGTTCTTC. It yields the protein CASSQDLGQGNEQFF.

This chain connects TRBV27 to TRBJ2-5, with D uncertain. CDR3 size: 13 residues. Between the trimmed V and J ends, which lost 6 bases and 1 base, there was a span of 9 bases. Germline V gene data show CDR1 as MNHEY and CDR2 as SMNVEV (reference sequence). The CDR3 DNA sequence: TGTGCCAGCAGCCCTTTTGGCCAAGAGACCCAGTACTTC. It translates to CASSPFGQETQYF.

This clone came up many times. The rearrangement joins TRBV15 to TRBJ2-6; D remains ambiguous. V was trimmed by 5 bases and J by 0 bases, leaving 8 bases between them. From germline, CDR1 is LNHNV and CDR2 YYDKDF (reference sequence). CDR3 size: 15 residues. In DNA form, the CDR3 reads TGTGCCACCAGCTCATCCAGCTCTGGGGCCAACGTCCTGACTTTC. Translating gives CATSSSSSGANVLTF.

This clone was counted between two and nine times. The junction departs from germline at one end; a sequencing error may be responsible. CDR3 in DNA: TGTGCCAGTAGTATGGTTCAGGGAGGAGCAGATACACAGTATTTT. The encoded protein is CASSMVQGGADTQYF. The chain has TRBV19 and TRBJ2-3; perhaps TRBD2 as D (6 bases). Germline V gene sequence: CDR1 LNHDA, CDR2 SQIVND (reference sequence). This CDR3 spans 15 amino acids.